This entry lists 32 T cell receptor beta chains sequenced from one sample in a study of CD8 T cells in ankylosing spondylitis. General study results and limits: What appeared characteristic of ankylosing spondylitis blood was a TCR beta motif of fewer than ten highly homologous variants.

Antigens of these TCRs are unknown. TCRdb fed the 5' RACE reads into MiXCR, producing one record per CDR3 protein. This repertoire shows about 540,000 distinct CDR3 sequences, roughly 13% found once; its top ten account for approximately 7%. The sample was blood, either unsorted or a sorted T cell fraction (not recorded which). These receptors came from a male donor with ankylosing spondylitis.

The chain combines TRBV7-9 with TRBJ2-1; TRBD2 agrees at 8 bases. The junction had 10 bases not matched to a gene; V was cut back by 5 bases and J by 4 bases. Germline CDR1 reads SEHNR; CDR2 reads FQNEAQ (reference sequence). This CDR3 has 16 residues. This chain's CDR3 is CASSPPAGGGYNEQFF. The CDR3 bases are TGTGCCAGCAGCCCACCGGCGGGAGGTGGTTACAATGAGCAGTTCTTC.

The sample holds many counts of this clonotype. This chain joins TRBV24-1 and TRBJ2-3, with D perhaps matching TRBD1 or TRBD2 (6 bases each). V lost 4 bases and J lost 1, with 8 bases in between. The CDR3 runs 14 residues. Germline V lookup: CDR1 KGHDR, CDR2 SFDVKD. The CDR3: CATSDRGRTDTQYF. CDR3 DNA: TGTGCCACCAGTGACCGGGGGCGCACAGATACGCAGTATTTT.

This clonotype was counted a few times. The CDR3 reads CSATGSGTGNNEQFF. The CDR3, as DNA: TGCAGTGCTACGGGATCCGGGACAGGGAACAATGAGCAGTTCTTC. J is TRBJ2-1 and V is TRBV20-1, with 9 bases aligning to TRBD1. CDR1 and CDR2 (germline): DFQATT, SNEGSKA (reference sequence). Losses at the gene ends were 4 bases for V and 5 bases for J; bases not matched to a gene: 9. The CDR3 contains 15 residues.

This clonotype occurred many times. The chain joins TRBV12-3 or TRBV12-4 to TRBJ2-3, with TRBD2 matching over 7 bases. The CDR3 is 15 amino acids. V was pared by 3 bases and J by 1 base, with 4 bases of the junction left unmatched. The CDR3 coding sequence is TGTGCCAGCAGTTTTGCGGGAGTTGGCACAGATACGCAGTATTTT. This translates into CASSFAGVGTDTQYF.

J is TRBJ2-2 and V is TRBV7-2, with TRBD2 identical over 12 bases. CDR1 SGHTA and CDR2 FQGNSA come from the germline V gene. The CDR3 extends over 17 amino acids. Trimming removed 5 bases from V and 6 bases from J; junction bases left unmatched: 10. The CDR3 DNA reads TGTGCCAGCAGCCCGAGGCGCCTAGCGGGAGGGCCCGGGGAGCTGTTTTTT. It encodes CASSPRRLAGGPGELFF.

This clonotype was found a few times. This sequence joins TRBV5-1 and TRBJ2-1; 8 bases fit TRBD2. The germline gives CDR1 SGHRS, CDR2 YFSETQ. J gave up 3 bases and V 5 bases, and 10 bases lay outside the gene matches. The CDR3 runs to 16 residues. The CDR3 is CASRPLGGRFYNEQFF. The DNA of the CDR3 is TGCGCCAGCAGACCGCTTGGCGGGAGGTTCTACAATGAGCAGTTCTTC.

The genes are TRBV12-3 or TRBV12-4 and TRBJ1-2; 7 bases map to TRBD1. The CDR3 consists of 16 residues. After removal of 1 base from V and 2 bases from J, the junction contained 7 bases not matched to a gene. The CDR3 bases are TGTGCCAGCAGTTTAGGAGGTATAGGGGGCAACTATGGCTACACCTTC. It translates to CASSLGGIGGNYGYTF.

This clonotype was detected a few times. The V and J genes are TRBV30 and TRBJ2-5, with D tentatively TRBD2 (6 bases). V was pared by 5 bases and J by 7 bases, with 14 bases between. The CDR3 is 12 amino acids. CDR1 is GTSNPN, CDR2 SVGIG, per germline (reference sequence). The CDR3 coding sequence is TGTGCCTGGCGTTGGCTCGGGGGGACCCAGTACTTC. Its translation: CAWRWLGGTQYF.

The chain joins TRBV20-1 to TRBJ2-2; tentative D call: TRBD1 (6 bases). The CDR3 contains 12 residues. V lost 5 bases and J lost 6, with 10 bases in between. The germline gives CDR1 DFQATT, CDR2 SNEGSKA (reference sequence). The CDR3 DNA follows: TGCAGTGCTTCTAAGGGGGCCGGGGAGCTGTTTTTT. Protein sequence: CSASKGAGELFF.

This clonotype was seen at least ten times. One junction end does not reproduce the germline sequence, and a read error may be involved. V usage is TRBV5-1 and J usage is TRBJ2-1; D is perhaps TRBD1 or TRBD2 (5 bases each). Germline lookup yields CDR1 SGHRS and CDR2 YFSETQ. The CDR3 runs to 14 residues. The CDR3 region is CATSGEAGISEQFF. CDR3 DNA: TGCGCCACCAGCGGCGAGGCAGGGATTTCTGAGCAGTTCTTC.

V is TRBV10-3 and J is TRBJ2-1; 8 bases align to TRBD2. V was clipped by 6 bases and J by 7 bases; unmatched bases: 8. The CDR3 runs 14 residues. Germline loops: CDR1 ENHRY, CDR2 SYGVKD. This CDR3 reads CAISPGGQRNEQFF. CDR3 DNA: TGTGCCATCAGCCCGGGAGGGCAGCGTAATGAGCAGTTCTTC.

The V and J genes are TRBV7-9 and TRBJ2-2, with TRBD2 identical over 7 bases. V was clipped by 4 bases and J by 4 bases; unmatched bases: 9. Looked up from germline, CDR1 is SEHNR and CDR2 is FQNEAQ (reference sequence). The CDR3 length is 16 residues. The CDR3 nucleotides are TGTGCCAGCAGCTCCCAACTGACTAGCCCCACCGGGGAGCTGTTTTTT. This sequence encodes CASSSQLTSPTGELFF.

This clonotype occurred many times. The chain has TRBV7-2 and TRBJ2-3, with D unresolved. The germline gives CDR1 SGHTA, CDR2 FQGNSA. The CDR3 covers 13 residues. Trimming shortened V by 1 base and J by 3 bases, and 5 bases separated the two germline ends. In nucleotides, the CDR3 is TGTGCCAGCAGCTTAGAGAGGACAGATACGCAGTATTTT. Its translation is CASSLERTDTQYF.

The rearrangement links TRBV12-3 or TRBV12-4 to TRBJ2-1; 10 positions agree with TRBD2. The CDR3 contains 16 residues. Trimming cost V 6 bases and J 8 bases; bases outside gene matches: 13. As DNA, the CDR3 is TGTGCCAGCAGCCCGCCGAGGTCTAGCGGGAGACATGAGCAGTTCTTC. The encoded protein is CASSPPRSSGRHEQFF.

This chain links TRBV6-1 with TRBJ2-3; maybe TRBD2 (5 bases). CDR3 length equals 15 residues. Trimming took 7 bases from V and 0 from J, leaving 14 bases between them. Germline V gene data show CDR1 as MNHNS and CDR2 as SASEGT. This CDR3 reads CASKERFPSTDTQYF. Written as DNA, the CDR3 is TGTGCCAGCAAGGAGCGGTTCCCTAGCACAGATACGCAGTATTTT.

This clonotype was seen at least ten times. The chain joins TRBV19 to TRBJ2-5; D is perhaps TRBD2 (6 bases). The germline V gene encodes CDR1 LNHDA and CDR2 SQIVND (reference sequence). CDR3 size: 13 residues. V was pared by 5 bases and J by 5 bases, with 12 bases between. The CDR3 spells CASSPGGMETQYF. CDR3 bases: TGTGCCAGTAGTCCGGGCGGGATGGAGACCCAGTACTTC.

This clonotype was seen ten or more times. This chain connects TRBV5-1 to TRBJ2-2; 7 nucleotides agree with TRBD1. This CDR3 comprises 15 residues. The trim removed 4 bases at V and 1 base at J, leaving 4 bases unmatched. CDR1 is SGHRS and CDR2 is YFSETQ in the germline V gene. CDR3 sequence (DNA): TGCGCCAGCAGCCCCTGGACAGGGAACACCGGGGAGCTGTTTTTT. It is translated as CASSPWTGNTGELFF.

The chain employs TRBV4-1 and TRBJ2-1; TRBD1 might be the D (5 bases). Trimming removed 2 bases from V and 3 bases from J, with 8 bases in between. Germline values: CDR1 MGHRA, CDR2 YSYEKL. The CDR3 is 14 residues long. The CDR3 bases are TGCGCCAGCAGCCAACTTGACAGCTACAATGAGCAGTTCTTC. It codes for CASSQLDSYNEQFF.

The genes are TRBV10-3 and TRBJ2-5; 8 positions agree with TRBD2. There are 13 residues in the CDR3. CDR1 ENHRY and CDR2 SYGVKD come from the germline V gene. Unmatched junction bases numbered 5, after V lost 6 bases and J lost 5 bases. Here the CDR3 reads CAIRGSGTETQYF. DNA of the CDR3: TGTGCCATCAGGGGTAGCGGGACTGAGACCCAGTACTTC.

The chain carries TRBV5-1 and TRBJ2-1; D remains ambiguous. Germline V lookup: CDR1 SGHRS, CDR2 YFSETQ. This CDR3 has 13 residues. V gave up 1 base and J gave up 5 bases, with 7 bases separating them. CDR3 sequence (DNA): TGCGCCAGCAGCTTGTACAGAAACAATGAGCAGTTCTTC. As protein: CASSLYRNNEQFF.

Many counts were recorded for this clonotype. V gene TRBV29-1 combines with J gene TRBJ1-4; possibly TRBD1 for D (6 bases). Germline lookup yields CDR1 SQVTM and CDR2 ANQGSEA. The V gene lost 1 base and the J gene lost 8 bases, with 17 bases spanning the gap. This CDR3 region has 15 residues. CDR3 sequence reads: CSVEATAGAGEKLFF. The DNA for the CDR3 is TGCAGCGTTGAAGCAACTGCAGGGGCGGGAGAAAAACTGTTTTTT.

This clonotype was counted only a few times. V and J are TRBV11-1 and TRBJ2-3; tentative D call: TRBD2 (6 bases). The CDR3 runs 14 residues. Per the germline V gene, CDR1 is SGHAT and CDR2 is FQDESV (reference sequence). The V end was cut by 5 bases, the J end by 5 bases, with 14 bases between. Here the CDR3 reads CASSPGGAGDTQYF. The CDR3, as DNA: TGTGCCAGCAGCCCCGGGGGTGCGGGAGATACGCAGTATTTT. The variable domain in full, completed from reference TRBV11-1 and TRBJ2-3, reads EAEVAQSPRYKITEKSQAVAFWCDPISGHATLYWYRQILGQGPELLVQFQDESVVDDSQLPKDRFSAERLKGVDSTLKIQPAELGDSAMYLCASSPGGAGDTQYFGPGTRLTVL.

This clonotype was seen a few times. V gene TRBV12-3 or TRBV12-4 combines with J gene TRBJ1-1, with 8 bases lining up with TRBD1. The J segment lost 3 bases and the V segment lost 4 bases, leaving 7 bases of the junction unmatched. The length of the CDR3 is 15 residues. The CDR3 nucleotides are TGTGCCAGCAGTTCCTTGACAGGGGCGGACACTGAAGCTTTCTTT. Residues: CASSSLTGADTEAFF.

This clonotype was counted ten times or more. The chain carries TRBV20-1 and TRBJ2-3; TRBD2 aligns across 7 bases. The CDR3 loop spans 15 amino acids. Germline V gene lookup returns CDR1 DFQATT and CDR2 SNEGSKA (reference sequence). Trimming took 0 bases from V and 4 from J; bases not matched to a gene: 7. CDR3 region: CSARDLAEVSDTQYF. The DNA of the CDR3 is TGCAGTGCTAGAGATCTAGCGGAAGTTTCAGATACGCAGTATTTT.

J is TRBJ2-7 and V is TRBV11-2; TRBD2 might be the D (6 bases). The germline V gene has CDR1 SGHAT and CDR2 FQNNGV. This CDR3 region has 13 residues. The V gene lost 3 bases and the J gene lost 4 bases, with 10 bases spanning the gap. CDR3 amino acids: CASSFRDFYEQYF. In nucleotides, the CDR3 is TGTGCCAGCAGCTTCCGGGACTTTTACGAGCAGTACTTC.

V gene TRBV18 combines with J gene TRBJ2-1; 8 positions match TRBD2. The CDR3 runs to 17 residues. Looked up from germline, CDR1 is KGHSH and CDR2 is LQKENI. V trimming: 1 base; J trimming: 0 bases; junction bases outside the gene matches: 5. This CDR3 is CASSPQSGGFSYNEQFF. CDR3 nucleotide sequence: TGTGCCAGCTCACCACAAAGCGGGGGTTTCTCCTACAATGAGCAGTTCTTC.

The rearrangement uses TRBV7-2 and TRBJ2-7, with a possible D match to TRBD1 (6 bases). The end of the DNA aligns better with TRBJ2-1, so the J call may be wrong. In germline, CDR1 is SGHTA, CDR2 FQGNSA. The CDR3 runs to 13 residues. This CDR3 is CASSFRTDYEQFF. Written as DNA, the CDR3 is TGTGCCAGCAGCTTCCGGACAGACTACGAGCAGTTCTTC.

The genes are TRBV7-6 and TRBJ2-7; 7 positions match TRBD1. The CDR3 totals 14 residues. The germline CDR1 and CDR2 sequences are SGHVS and FNYEAQ. V lost 5 bases to trimming and J lost 4 bases; unmatched junction nucleotides: 8. CDR3 DNA: TGTGCCAGCAGCGAGGACAGGATTACTTACGAGCAGTACTTC. Protein sequence: CASSEDRITYEQYF.

V gene TRBV5-1 combines with J gene TRBJ2-1; D possibly matches TRBD1 or TRBD2 (5 bases each). The CDR3 runs 15 residues. CDR1 and CDR2 (germline): SGHRS, YFSETQ. V was shortened by 4 bases and J by 1 base, with 12 bases between the two germline ends. The CDR3 DNA is TGCGCCAGCAGCGGGGGTGTAGCTTCCTACAATGAGCAGTTCTTC. Amino acids: CASSGGVASYNEQFF.

The chain employs TRBV2 and TRBJ1-2, with 9 bases that match TRBD1. V was clipped by 7 bases and J by 7 bases; unmatched bases: 7. The CDR3 spans 13 residues. CDR1 and CDR2 (germline): SNHLY, FYNNEI. The CDR3 DNA is TGTGCCAGCACTAGAACAGGGGGCTCTGGCTACACCTTC. This translates into CASTRTGGSGYTF.

This clonotype came up many times. The rearrangement uses TRBV20-1 and TRBJ2-3, with D unresolved. Germline values: CDR1 DFQATT, CDR2 SNEGSKA (reference sequence). This CDR3 contains 12 residues. The ends were cut back, 3 bases at V and 4 bases at J, with 8 bases in the middle. The CDR3 loop is CSARVTADTQYF. For the CDR3, the DNA is TGCAGTGCTAGGGTAACAGCAGATACGCAGTATTTT.

The table lists this clonotype with a few counts. Here the CDR3 reads CSAMRNTGELFF. Written as DNA, the CDR3 is TGCAGTGCTATGCGGAACACCGGGGAGCTGTTTTTT. V usage is TRBV20-1 and J usage is TRBJ2-2; D not certain. V was pared by 4 bases and J by 1 base, with 4 bases between. The CDR3 spans 12 residues. Germline values: CDR1 DFQATT, CDR2 SNEGSKA (reference sequence).